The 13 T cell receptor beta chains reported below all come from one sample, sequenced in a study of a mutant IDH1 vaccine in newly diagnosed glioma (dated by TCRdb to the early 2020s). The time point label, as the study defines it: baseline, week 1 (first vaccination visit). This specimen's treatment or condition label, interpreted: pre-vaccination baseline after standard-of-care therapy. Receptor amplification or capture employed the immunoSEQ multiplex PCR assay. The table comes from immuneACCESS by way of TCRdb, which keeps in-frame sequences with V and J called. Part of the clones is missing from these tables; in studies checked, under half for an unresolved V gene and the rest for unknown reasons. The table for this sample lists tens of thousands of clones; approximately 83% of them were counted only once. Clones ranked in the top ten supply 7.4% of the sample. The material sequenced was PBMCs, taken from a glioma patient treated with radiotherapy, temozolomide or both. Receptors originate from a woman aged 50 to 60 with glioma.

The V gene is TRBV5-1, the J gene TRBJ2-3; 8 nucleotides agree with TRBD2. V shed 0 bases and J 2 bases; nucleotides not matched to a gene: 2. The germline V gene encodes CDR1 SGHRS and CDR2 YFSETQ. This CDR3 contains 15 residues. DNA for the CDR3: TGCGCCAGCAGCTTGGCCGGGGGGGCCACAGATACGCAGTATTTT. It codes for CASSLAGGATDTQYF.

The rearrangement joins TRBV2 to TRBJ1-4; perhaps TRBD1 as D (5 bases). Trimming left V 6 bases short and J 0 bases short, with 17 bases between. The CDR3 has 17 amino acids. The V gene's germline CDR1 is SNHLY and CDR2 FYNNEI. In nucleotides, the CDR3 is TGTGCCAGCAGGAGGGGAAAGGGGCAAGCAACTAATGAAAAACTGTTTTTT. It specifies CASRRGKGQATNEKLFF.

The CDR3 coding sequence is TGTGCCAGCAGTGAACGGGAGAGGGGAGACTACGAGCAGTACTTC. Protein sequence: CASSERERGDYEQYF. The chain recombines TRBV6-1 with TRBJ2-7; the D gene is possibly TRBD2 (6 bases). V shed 2 bases and J shed 3 bases, with 14 bases lying between them. The CDR3 runs 15 residues. Germline CDR1 reads MNHNS; CDR2 reads SASEGT.

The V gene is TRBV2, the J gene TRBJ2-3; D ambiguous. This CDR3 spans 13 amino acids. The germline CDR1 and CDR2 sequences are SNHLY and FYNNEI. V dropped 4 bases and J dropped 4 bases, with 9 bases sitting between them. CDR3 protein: CASSVGRPDTQYF. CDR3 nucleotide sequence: TGTGCCAGCAGTGTGGGCAGGCCAGATACGCAGTATTTT.

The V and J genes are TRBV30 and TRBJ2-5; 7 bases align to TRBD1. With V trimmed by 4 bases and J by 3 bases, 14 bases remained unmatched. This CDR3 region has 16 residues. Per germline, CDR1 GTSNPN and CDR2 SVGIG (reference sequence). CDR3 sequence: CAWMPHRGTEKETQYF. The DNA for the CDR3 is TGTGCCTGGATGCCCCACCGTGGGACAGAAAAAGAGACCCAGTACTTC.

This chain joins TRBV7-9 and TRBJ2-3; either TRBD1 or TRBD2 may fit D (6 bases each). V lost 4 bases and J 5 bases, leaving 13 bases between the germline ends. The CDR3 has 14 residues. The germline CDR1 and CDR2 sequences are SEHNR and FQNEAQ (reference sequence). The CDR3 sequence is CASSSSEGGDTQYF. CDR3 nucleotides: TGTGCCAGCAGCTCCAGCGAGGGGGGAGATACGCAGTATTTT.

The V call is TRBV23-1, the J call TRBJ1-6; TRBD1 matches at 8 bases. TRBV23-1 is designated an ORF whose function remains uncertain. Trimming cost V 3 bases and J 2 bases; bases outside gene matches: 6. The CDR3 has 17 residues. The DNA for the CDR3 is TGCGCCAGCAGTCATGAGGACAGGGTGGCCTATAATTCACCCCTCCACTTT. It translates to CASSHEDRVAYNSPLHF.

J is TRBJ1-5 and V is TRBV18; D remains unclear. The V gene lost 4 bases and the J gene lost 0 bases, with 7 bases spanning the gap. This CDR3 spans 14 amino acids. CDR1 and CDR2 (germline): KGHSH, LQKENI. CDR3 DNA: TGTGCCAGCTCACAACAGAATAGCAATCAGCCCCAGCATTTT. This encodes CASSQQNSNQPQHF.

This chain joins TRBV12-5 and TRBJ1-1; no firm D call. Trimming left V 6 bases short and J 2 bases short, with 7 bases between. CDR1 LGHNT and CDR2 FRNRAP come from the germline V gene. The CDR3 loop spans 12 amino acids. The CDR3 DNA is TGTGCTAGTGGCCCACGAAACACTGAAGCTTTCTTT. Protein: CASGPRNTEAFF.

This chain's CDR3 is CASAVGSYEQYF. The CDR3 nucleotides read TGTGCCAGCGCTGTCGGCTCCTACGAGCAGTACTTC. V gene TRBV6-6 combines with J gene TRBJ2-7; the D is unclear. The CDR3 totals 12 residues. The V gene's germline CDR1 is MNHNY and CDR2 SVGAGI (reference sequence). Trimming took off 8 bases at V and 0 bases at J, with 8 bases between the two ends.

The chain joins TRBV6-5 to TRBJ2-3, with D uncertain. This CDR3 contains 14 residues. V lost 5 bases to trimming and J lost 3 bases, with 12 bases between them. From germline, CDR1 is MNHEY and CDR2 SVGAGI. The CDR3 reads CASSPQLRTDTQYF. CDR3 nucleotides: TGTGCCAGCAGTCCCCAGTTACGGACAGATACGCAGTATTTT.

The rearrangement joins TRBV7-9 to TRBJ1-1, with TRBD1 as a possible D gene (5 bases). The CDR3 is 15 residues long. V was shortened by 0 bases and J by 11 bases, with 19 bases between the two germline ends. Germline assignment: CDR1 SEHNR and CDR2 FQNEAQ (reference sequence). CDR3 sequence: CASSLAGTHPRVAFF. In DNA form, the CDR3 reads TGTGCCAGCAGCTTAGCCGGGACCCATCCTCGTGTGGCTTTCTTT.

The CDR3 loop reads CAWSVRGAPNQPQHF. The CDR3 DNA reads TGTGCCTGGAGTGTACGGGGGGCTCCAAATCAGCCCCAGCATTTT. The chain recombines TRBV30 with TRBJ1-5; possibly TRBD1 for D (6 bases). The CDR3 totals 15 residues. V shed 0 bases and J shed 4 bases, with 13 bases lying between them. Germline values: CDR1 GTSNPN, CDR2 SVGIG (reference sequence).